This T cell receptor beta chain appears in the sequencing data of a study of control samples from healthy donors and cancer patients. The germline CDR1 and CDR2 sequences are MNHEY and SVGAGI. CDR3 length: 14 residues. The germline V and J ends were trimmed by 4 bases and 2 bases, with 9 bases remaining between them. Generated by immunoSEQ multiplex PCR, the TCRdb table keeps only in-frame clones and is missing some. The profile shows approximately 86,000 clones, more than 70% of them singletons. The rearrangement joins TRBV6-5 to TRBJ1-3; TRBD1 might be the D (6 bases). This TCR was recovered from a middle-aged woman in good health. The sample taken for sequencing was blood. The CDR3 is CASSSAGAGNTIYF. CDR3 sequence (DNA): TGTGCCAGCAGTTCGGCAGGGGCTGGAAACACCATATATTTT.